The clone carrying this T cell receptor beta chain was counted many times. Its cognate antigen is unknown. This sample was taken from a study of CD8 T cells in ankylosing spondylitis. Notes on the study in general: There were earlier reports of some motif variants in reactive arthritis synovial fluid and blood. In ankylosing spondylitis patients, matched synovial fluid reportedly showed significant enrichment of disease-linked clones.

The CDR3 length is 13 residues. Germline V gene lookup returns CDR1 DFQATT and CDR2 SNEGSKA (reference sequence). V lost 4 bases, J lost 9 bases, and 9 bases stayed unmatched. Making the TCR beta libraries involved quantitative 5'-RACE with molecular barcodes. TCRdb called the 5' RACE reads again in MiXCR, with one record for every CDR3 protein. The top ten hold more than 0.6% of the sample, which has about 260,000 distinct CDR3 sequences, roughly a quarter seen once. This receptor was taken from a male donor with ankylosing spondylitis or in good health (not recorded which). Sequences were obtained from blood, either unsorted or a sorted T cell fraction (not recorded which). The chain employs TRBV20-1 and TRBJ1-5; 7 bases map to TRBD1. CDR3 coding DNA: TGCAGTGCTACCTCCAGGGGGGAAGGGCCCCAGCATTTT. This sequence encodes CSATSRGEGPQHF.